This T cell receptor (beta chain) was observed in a study of T cells in Graves' hyperthyroidism and ophthalmopathy. Germline assignment: CDR1 MNHEY and CDR2 SVGEGT. V was trimmed by 0 bases and J by 4 bases, leaving 10 bases between them. CDR3 length equals 14 residues. RNA transcripts yielded amplified TCR beta CDR3 regions. HTBI primers drove first-round RT-PCR of the TCR CDR3. TCRdb fed the multiplex PCR reads into MiXCR, producing one record per CDR3 protein. Of about 520,000 distinct CDR3 sequences detected, approximately 25% appear once; the ten largest clones hold about 11%. The source is a woman under 40 with Graves' ophthalmopathy. Source material: blood. The rearrangement uses TRBV6-2 or TRBV6-3 and TRBJ2-7; no firm D call. Written as DNA, the CDR3 is TGTGCCAGCAGTTACTCAAGGCTACTTTACGAGCAGTACTTC. The encoded protein is CASSYSRLLYEQYF.